This passage covers 13 T cell receptor beta chains from one sample sequenced in a study of Ad26.COV2.S vaccination and SARS-CoV-2 variants (dated by TCRdb to 2020 to 2022). The treatment or condition label here, explained by the study, means: around 19 received Ad26.COV2.S at low or high dose, single or two shots; about 5 received placebo; per-sample allocation not given. Repertoires of vaccine and placebo recipients were sequenced from samples collected on day 63 after the first injection. Libraries were built with the immunoSEQ multiplex PCR assay. Sourced from immuneACCESS, this table was stored by TCRdb with only in-frame sequences that have V and J called. A share of the clones is absent; for the studies checked, an unresolved V gene accounts for under half, and the remainder has no known explanation. Across this sample there are under 400,000 clones, with around 86% seen only once. About 3.5% of the sample comes from the top ten.

Source: peripheral blood, taken in a trial of Ad26.COV2.S vaccine versus placebo. These receptors were collected from a person aged 18 to 59 who received the Ad26.COV2.S COVID-19 vaccine or a placebo.

DNA of the CDR3: TGCGCCAGCAGCTTTAACAGGGATGGCTATGGCTACACCTTC. Translation: CASSFNRDGYGYTF. The chain is built from TRBV5-1 and TRBJ1-2, with D tentatively TRBD1 (6 bases). The CDR3 is made up of 14 amino acids. V dropped 2 bases and J dropped 4 bases, with 12 bases sitting between them. Germline V gene data show CDR1 as SGHRS and CDR2 as YFSETQ.

A few counts support this clone. The rearrangement uses TRBV10-3 and TRBJ2-2; perhaps D is TRBD1 or TRBD2 (5 bases each). Germline CDR1 reads ENHRY; CDR2 reads SYGVKD. This CDR3 is built from 15 residues. The V gene lost 3 bases and the J gene lost 6 bases, with 14 bases spanning the gap. CDR3 region: CAISDTLRGAGELFF. The CDR3 coding sequence is TGTGCCATCAGTGACACCTTGAGAGGGGCCGGGGAGCTGTTTTTT.

The J gene is TRBJ2-3, the V gene TRBV19, with D unresolved. V lost 2 bases to trimming and J lost 2 bases, with 2 bases between them. The germline V gene has CDR1 LNHDA and CDR2 SQIVND (reference sequence). This CDR3 has 12 residues. The CDR3 loop reads CASSITTDTQYF. The DNA for the CDR3 is TGTGCCAGTAGTATAACCACAGATACGCAGTATTTT.

The chain carries TRBV5-4 and TRBJ1-6, with D tentatively TRBD1 (6 bases). CDR3 length: 17 residues. CDR1 SGHNT and CDR2 YYREEE come from the germline V gene (reference sequence). The V and J ends lost 0 bases and 6 bases respectively, with 16 bases between them. The CDR3 region is CASSLDPPTGTNSPLHF. The CDR3 DNA is TGTGCCAGCAGCTTGGACCCACCCACAGGGACTAATTCACCCCTCCACTTT.

The chain links TRBV30 to TRBJ1-1, with a possible D match to TRBD1 (5 bases). V was trimmed by 0 bases and J by 5 bases, leaving 13 bases between them. Germline V gene data show CDR1 as GTSNPN and CDR2 as SVGIG (reference sequence). The CDR3 sequence is 14 residues long. Written as DNA, the CDR3 is TGTGCCTGGAGTGTGGGCAGGGCGGGGACTGAAGCTTTCTTT. It encodes CAWSVGRAGTEAFF.

The gene calls are TRBV6-6 and TRBJ2-5; TRBD1 agrees at 7 bases. From germline, CDR1 is MNHNY and CDR2 SVGAGI (reference sequence). The CDR3 totals 17 residues. Trimming removed 5 bases from V and 3 bases from J; junction bases left unmatched: 15. CDR3 protein: CASSGSLTGIVEETQYF. DNA for the CDR3: TGTGCCAGCAGTGGATCCCTGACAGGGATCGTTGAAGAGACCCAGTACTTC.

The chain uses TRBV4-1 and TRBJ1-5; 8 nucleotides align to TRBD1. V gave up 0 bases and J gave up 1 base; unmatched junction bases: 8. The CDR3 is made up of 18 amino acids. In germline, CDR1 is MGHRA, CDR2 YSYEKL. In DNA, the CDR3 is TGCGCCAGCAGCCAAGATTCGGCAGGGGGCAGGAGCAATCAGCCCCAGCATTTT. It encodes CASSQDSAGGRSNQPQHF.

The V call is TRBV7-9, the J call TRBJ2-6; 7 bases fit TRBD2. The CDR3 is 15 residues long. V shed 5 bases, J shed 2 bases, and the junction held 3 bases outside the gene matches. Germline assignment: CDR1 SEHNR and CDR2 FQNEAQ (reference sequence). CDR3 bases: TGTGCCAGCAGCCTGGGGGGGGCTGGGGCCAACGTCCTGACTTTC. Amino acids: CASSLGGAGANVLTF. Looking up the rest from reference TRBV7-9 and TRBJ2-6 gives the full variable domain: DTGVSQNPRHKITKRGQNVTFRCDPISEHNRLYWYRQTLGQGPEFLTYFQNEAQLEKSRLLSDRFSAERPKGSFSTLEIQRTEQGDSAMYLCASSLGGAGANVLTFGAGSRLTVL.

The J gene is TRBJ1-6, the V gene TRBV5-6, with TRBD1 matching 7 bases. CDR1 is SGHDT, CDR2 YYEEEE, per germline. Trimming at V came to 5 bases and at J to 2 bases, leaving 4 bases not matched to a gene. The CDR3 contains 15 residues. The CDR3 sequence: CASRGGAAYNSPLHF. For the CDR3, the DNA is TGTGCCAGCAGAGGGGGCGCGGCCTATAATTCACCCCTCCACTTT. Based on the CDR3 plus reference TRBV5-6 and TRBJ1-6, the full variable domain is DAGVTQSPTHLIKTRGQQVTLRCSPKSGHDTVSWYQQALGQGPQFIFQYYEEEERQRGNFPDRFSGHQFPNYSSELNVNALLLGDSALYLCASRGGAAYNSPLHFGNGTRLTVT.

V is TRBV19 and J is TRBJ1-2, with a possible D match to TRBD1 (5 bases). Trimming took 8 bases from V and 7 from J, leaving 20 bases between them. Germline V gene lookup returns CDR1 LNHDA and CDR2 SQIVND (reference sequence). The CDR3 runs 14 residues. CDR3 residues: CASVEAEQRGGYTF. CDR3 nucleotide sequence: TGTGCCAGTGTAGAAGCAGAACAAAGGGGTGGCTACACCTTC.

Details on this clone: The junction does not match germline at one end; this may be a read error. CDR3 protein: CASSSSPGGQDTEAFF. The CDR3 DNA sequence: TGTGCTAGCAGCTCCTCCCCAGGGGGGCAAGACACTGAAGCTTTCTTT. This chain connects TRBV7-7 to TRBJ1-1, with 7 bases matching TRBD1. The length of the CDR3 is 16 residues. Germline CDR1 is SSHAT and CDR2 is FNYEAQ (reference sequence).

The chain couples TRBV4-1 to TRBJ2-7; the D gene is possibly TRBD1 (5 bases). The CDR3 runs 15 residues. Germline V CDR1 and CDR2: MGHRA, YSYEKL. Deletions cut 0 bases from V and 7 bases from J, with 16 bases between. CDR3 protein: CASSQEAGPSREQYF. In nucleotides, the CDR3 is TGCGCCAGCAGCCAAGAGGCAGGGCCCTCTCGTGAGCAGTACTTC.

J is TRBJ2-7 and V is TRBV6-2 or TRBV6-3; D not resolved. V lost 0 bases to trimming and J lost 2 bases, with 11 bases between them. Germline V gene sequence: CDR1 MNHEY, CDR2 SVGEGT. The CDR3 extends over 15 amino acids. DNA for the CDR3: TGTGCCAGCAGTTACTCGAGAGGACCCACCTACGAGCAGTACTTC. Its protein product is CASSYSRGPTYEQYF.